This TCR beta chain was obtained from a study of T-cell reconstitution after alpha-beta-depleted transplantation in children. With 6 bases clipped from V and 4 bases from J, the junction kept 4 bases outside the gene matches. The CDR3 is made up of 14 amino acids. Germline V gene data show CDR1 as SNHLY and CDR2 as FYNNEI. Library preparation (for TCRbeta) was performed with unique molecular identifiers. One entry per CDR3 protein results from TCRdb running MiXCR on the PCR reads. The table has more than 150,000 distinct CDR3 sequences, around 7% seen once. This TCR was recovered from a human donor who donated a stem cell graft to a child with Wiskott-Aldrich syndrome. The sample here was PBMCs from the stem cell graft donor, taken from the stem cell graft. The gene calls are TRBV2 and TRBJ1-1; 11 bases match TRBD1. Written as DNA, the CDR3 is TGTGCCAGCAGGGGGGACAGGGGGGGCACTGAAGCTTTCTTT. It is translated as CASRGDRGGTEAFF.